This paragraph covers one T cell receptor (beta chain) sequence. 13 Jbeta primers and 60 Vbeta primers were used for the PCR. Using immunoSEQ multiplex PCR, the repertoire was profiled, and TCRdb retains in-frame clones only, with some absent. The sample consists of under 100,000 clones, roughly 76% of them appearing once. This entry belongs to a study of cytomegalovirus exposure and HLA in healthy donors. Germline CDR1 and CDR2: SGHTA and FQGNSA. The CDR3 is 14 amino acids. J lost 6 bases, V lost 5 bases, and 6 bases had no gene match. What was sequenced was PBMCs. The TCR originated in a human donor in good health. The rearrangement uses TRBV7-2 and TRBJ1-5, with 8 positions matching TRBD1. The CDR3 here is CASSDRGGGQPQHF. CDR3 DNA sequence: TGTGCCAGCAGCGACAGGGGTGGGGGTCAGCCCCAGCATTTT.